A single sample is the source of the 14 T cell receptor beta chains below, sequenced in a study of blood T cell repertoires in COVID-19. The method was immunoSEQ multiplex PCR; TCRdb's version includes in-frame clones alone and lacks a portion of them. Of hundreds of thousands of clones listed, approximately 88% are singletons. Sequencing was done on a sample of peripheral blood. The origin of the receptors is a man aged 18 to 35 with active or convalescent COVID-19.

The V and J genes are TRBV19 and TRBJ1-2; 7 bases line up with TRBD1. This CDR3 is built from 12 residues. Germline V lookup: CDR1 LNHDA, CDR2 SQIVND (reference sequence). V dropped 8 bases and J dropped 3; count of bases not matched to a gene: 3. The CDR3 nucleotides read TGTGCCAGTTTTGACAGGGACTATGGCTACACCTTC. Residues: CASFDRDYGYTF.

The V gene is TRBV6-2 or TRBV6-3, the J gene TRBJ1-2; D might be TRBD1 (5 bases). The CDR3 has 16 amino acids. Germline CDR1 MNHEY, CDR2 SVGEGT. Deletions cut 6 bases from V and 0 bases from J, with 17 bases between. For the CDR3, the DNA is TGTGCCAGCAGCACTGGAACGGGACTCACTAACTATGGCTACACCTTC. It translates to CASSTGTGLTNYGYTF.

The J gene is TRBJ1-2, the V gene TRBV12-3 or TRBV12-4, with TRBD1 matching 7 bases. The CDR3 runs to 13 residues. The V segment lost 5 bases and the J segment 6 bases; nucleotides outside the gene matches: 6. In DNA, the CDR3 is TGTGCCAGCAGTCGATTTGACAGGGATGGCTACACCTTC. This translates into CASSRFDRDGYTF.

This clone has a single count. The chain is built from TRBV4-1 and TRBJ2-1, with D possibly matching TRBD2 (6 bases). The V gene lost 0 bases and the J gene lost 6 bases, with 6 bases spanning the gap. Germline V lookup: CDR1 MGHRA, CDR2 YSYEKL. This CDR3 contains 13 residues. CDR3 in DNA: TGCGCCAGCAGCCAAGAGGGGGGCAATGAGCAGTTCTTC. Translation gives CASSQEGGNEQFF.

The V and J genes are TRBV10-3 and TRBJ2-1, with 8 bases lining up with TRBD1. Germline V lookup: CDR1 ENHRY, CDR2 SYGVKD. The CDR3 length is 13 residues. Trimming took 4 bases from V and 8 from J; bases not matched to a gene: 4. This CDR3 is CAISARGQDEQFF. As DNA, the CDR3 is TGTGCCATCAGTGCCCGGGGACAGGATGAGCAGTTCTTC.

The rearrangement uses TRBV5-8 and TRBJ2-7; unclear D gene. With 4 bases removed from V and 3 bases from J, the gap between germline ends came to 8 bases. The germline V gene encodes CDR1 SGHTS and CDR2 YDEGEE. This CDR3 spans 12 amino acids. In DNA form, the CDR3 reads TGTGCCAGCAGCGGCGCGGTCTACGAGCAGTACTTC. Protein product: CASSGAVYEQYF.

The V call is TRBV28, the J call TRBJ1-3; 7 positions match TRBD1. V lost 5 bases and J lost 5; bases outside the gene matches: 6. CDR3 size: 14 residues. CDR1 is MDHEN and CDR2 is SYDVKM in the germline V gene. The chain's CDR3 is CASSPGQPRNTIYF. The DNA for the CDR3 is TGTGCCAGCAGTCCGGGACAGCCGAGAAACACCATATATTTT.

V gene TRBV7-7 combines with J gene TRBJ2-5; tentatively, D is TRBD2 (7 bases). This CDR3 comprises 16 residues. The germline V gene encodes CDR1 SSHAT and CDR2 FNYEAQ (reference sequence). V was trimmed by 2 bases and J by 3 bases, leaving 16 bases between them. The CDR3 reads CASSLRGGAVEETQYF. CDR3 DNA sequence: TGTGCCAGCAGCTTAAGGGGGGGGGCTGTTGAAGAGACCCAGTACTTC.

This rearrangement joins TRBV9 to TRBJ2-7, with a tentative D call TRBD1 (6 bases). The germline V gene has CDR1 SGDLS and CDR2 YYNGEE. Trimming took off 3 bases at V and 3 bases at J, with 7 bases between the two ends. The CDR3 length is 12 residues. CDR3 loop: CASSETGYEQYF. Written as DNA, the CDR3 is TGTGCCAGCAGCGAGACAGGCTACGAGCAGTACTTC.

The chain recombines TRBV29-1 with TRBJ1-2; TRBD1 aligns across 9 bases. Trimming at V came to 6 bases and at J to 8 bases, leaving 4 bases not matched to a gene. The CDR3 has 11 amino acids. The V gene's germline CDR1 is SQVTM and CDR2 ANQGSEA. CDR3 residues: CSVRTGDGYTF. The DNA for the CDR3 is TGCAGCGTCCGGACAGGGGACGGCTACACCTTC.

The CDR3 reads CASSLVTGGKQGKNIQYF. The CDR3 DNA is TGTGCCAGCAGCTTAGTAACAGGGGGAAAACAGGGCAAAAACATTCAGTACTTC. This sequence joins TRBV7-9 and TRBJ2-4, with 8 bases matching TRBD1. CDR3 size: 18 residues. Per germline, CDR1 SEHNR and CDR2 FQNEAQ (reference sequence). J lost 3 bases, V lost 1 base, and 11 bases had no gene match.

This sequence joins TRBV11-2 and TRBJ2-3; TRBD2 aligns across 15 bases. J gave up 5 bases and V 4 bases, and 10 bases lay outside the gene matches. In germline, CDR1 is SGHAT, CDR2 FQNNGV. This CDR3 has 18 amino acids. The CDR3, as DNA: TGTGCCAGCAGCTACGCTGTCCCGGGACTAGCGGGGGGAGATACGCAGTATTTT. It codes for CASSYAVPGLAGGDTQYF. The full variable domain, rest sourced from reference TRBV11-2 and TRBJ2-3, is EAGVAQSPRYKIIEKRQSVAFWCNPISGHATLYWYQQILGQGPKLLIQFQNNGVVDDSQLPKDRFSAERLKGVDSTLKIQPAKLEDSAVYLCASSYAVPGLAGGDTQYFGPGTRLTVL.

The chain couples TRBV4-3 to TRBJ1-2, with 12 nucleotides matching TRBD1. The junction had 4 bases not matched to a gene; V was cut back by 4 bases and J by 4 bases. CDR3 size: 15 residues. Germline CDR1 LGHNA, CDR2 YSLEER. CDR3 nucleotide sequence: TGCGCCAGCAGCCTGGGACAGGGGGCCGTCTATGGCTACACCTTC. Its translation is CASSLGQGAVYGYTF.

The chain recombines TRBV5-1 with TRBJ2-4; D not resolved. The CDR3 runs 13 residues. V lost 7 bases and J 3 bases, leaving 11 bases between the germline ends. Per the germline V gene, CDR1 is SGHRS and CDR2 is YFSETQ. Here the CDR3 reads CASRQLGKNIQYF. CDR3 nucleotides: TGCGCCAGCCGTCAGCTAGGCAAAAACATTCAGTACTTC.